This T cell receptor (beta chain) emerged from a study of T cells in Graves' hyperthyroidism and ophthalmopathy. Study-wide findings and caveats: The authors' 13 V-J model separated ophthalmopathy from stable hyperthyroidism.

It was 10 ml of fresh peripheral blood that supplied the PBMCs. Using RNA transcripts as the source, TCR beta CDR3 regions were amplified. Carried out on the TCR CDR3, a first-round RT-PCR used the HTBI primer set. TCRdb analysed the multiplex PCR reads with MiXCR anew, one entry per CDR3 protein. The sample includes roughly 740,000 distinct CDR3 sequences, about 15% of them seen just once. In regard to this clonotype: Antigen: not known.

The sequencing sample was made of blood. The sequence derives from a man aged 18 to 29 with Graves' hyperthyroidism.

This chain's CDR3 is CASSQDEGKGNQPQHF. CDR3 nucleotides: TGTGCCAGCAGCCAAGATGAGGGTAAAGGCAATCAGCCCCAGCATTTT. The V gene is TRBV7-2, the J gene TRBJ1-5; D not certain. Germline CDR1 and CDR2: SGHTA and FQGNSA. The CDR3 totals 16 residues. V lost 5 bases and J lost 2, with 16 bases in between. The whole variable domain, filled in from reference TRBV7-2 and TRBJ1-5, reads GAGVSQSPSNKVTEKGKDVELRCDPISGHTALYWYRQSLGQGLEFLIYFQGNSAPDKSGLPSDRFSAERTGGSVSTLTIQRTQQEDSAVYLCASSQDEGKGNQPQHFGDGTRLSIL.